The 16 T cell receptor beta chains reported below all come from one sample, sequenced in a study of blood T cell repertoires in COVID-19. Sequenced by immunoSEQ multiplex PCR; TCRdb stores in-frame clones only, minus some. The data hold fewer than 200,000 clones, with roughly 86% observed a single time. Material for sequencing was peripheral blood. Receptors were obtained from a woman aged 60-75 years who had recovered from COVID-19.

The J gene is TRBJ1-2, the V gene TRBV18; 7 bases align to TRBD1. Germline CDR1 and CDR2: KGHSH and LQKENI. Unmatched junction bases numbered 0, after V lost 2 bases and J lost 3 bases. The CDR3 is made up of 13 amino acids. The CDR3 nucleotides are TGTGCCAGCTCACCAGACAGGGACTATGGCTACACCTTC. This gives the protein CASSPDRDYGYTF.

The CDR3 loop reads CASSPAESRTGELFF. For the CDR3, the DNA is TGTGCCAGCAGCCCGGCGGAGTCGCGCACCGGGGAGCTGTTTTTT. The rearrangement links TRBV11-2 to TRBJ2-2; D call uncertain. The CDR3 is 15 amino acids. V was shortened by 5 bases and J by 4 bases, with 14 bases between the two germline ends. Looked up from germline, CDR1 is SGHAT and CDR2 is FQNNGV.

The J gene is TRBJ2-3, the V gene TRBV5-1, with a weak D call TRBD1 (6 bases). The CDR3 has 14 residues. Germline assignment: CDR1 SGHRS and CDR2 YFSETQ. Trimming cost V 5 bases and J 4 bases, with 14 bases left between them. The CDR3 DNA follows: TGCGCCAGCAGAGTTGGGGGCCCGGCAGATACGCAGTATTTT. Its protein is CASRVGGPADTQYF.

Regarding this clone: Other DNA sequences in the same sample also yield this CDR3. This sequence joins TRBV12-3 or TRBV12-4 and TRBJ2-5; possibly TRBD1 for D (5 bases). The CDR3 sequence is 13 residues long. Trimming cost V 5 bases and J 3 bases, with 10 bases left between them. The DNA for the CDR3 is TGTGCCAGCAGTCTCGGACAAAAAGAGACCCAGTACTTC. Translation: CASSLGQKETQYF.

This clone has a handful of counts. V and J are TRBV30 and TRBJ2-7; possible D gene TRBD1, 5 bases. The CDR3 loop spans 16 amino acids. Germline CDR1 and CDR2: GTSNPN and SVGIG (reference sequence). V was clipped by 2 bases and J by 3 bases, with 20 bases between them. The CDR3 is CAWSRENPGMVYEQYF. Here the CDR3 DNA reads TGTGCCTGGAGTCGAGAGAACCCAGGGATGGTCTACGAGCAGTACTTC.

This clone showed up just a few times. As DNA, the CDR3 is TGTGCCAGCAGACAGCAGGGAGGTAGTCCTGAAGCTTTCTTT. Its protein product is CASRQQGGSPEAFF. The chain combines TRBV27 with TRBJ1-1, with D possibly being TRBD1 (5 bases). In germline, CDR1 is MNHEY, CDR2 SMNVEV (reference sequence). The CDR3 has 14 residues. The V gene lost 6 bases and the J gene lost 6 bases, with 17 bases spanning the gap.

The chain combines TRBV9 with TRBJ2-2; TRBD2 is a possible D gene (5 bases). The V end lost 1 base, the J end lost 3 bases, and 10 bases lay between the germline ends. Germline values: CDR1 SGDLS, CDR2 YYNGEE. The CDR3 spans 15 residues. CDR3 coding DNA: TGTGCCAGCAGCGTATCCCCGGGATACACCGGGGAGCTGTTTTTT. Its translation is CASSVSPGYTGELFF.

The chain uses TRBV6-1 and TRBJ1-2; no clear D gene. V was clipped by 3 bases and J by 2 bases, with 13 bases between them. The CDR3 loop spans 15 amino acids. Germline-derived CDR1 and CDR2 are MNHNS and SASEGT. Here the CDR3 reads CASSEWVSGNYGYTF. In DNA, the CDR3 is TGTGCCAGCAGTGAGTGGGTTTCGGGAAACTATGGCTACACCTTC.

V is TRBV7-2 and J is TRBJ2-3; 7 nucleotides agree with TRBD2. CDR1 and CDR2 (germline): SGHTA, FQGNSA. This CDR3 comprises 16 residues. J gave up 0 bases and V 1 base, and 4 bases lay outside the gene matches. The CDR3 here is CASSLGFGGSTDTQYF. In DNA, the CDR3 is TGTGCCAGCAGCTTAGGTTTCGGGGGGAGCACAGATACGCAGTATTTT.

CDR3 in DNA: TGTGCCCTACGGGGGCAGGGGGGCGTTGGCTACACCTTC. This sequence encodes CALRGQGGVGYTF. The rearrangement joins TRBV12-3 or TRBV12-4 to TRBJ1-2, with 7 bases aligning to TRBD1. The CDR3 totals 13 residues. The V gene end was trimmed by 11 bases and the J gene end by 7 bases; junction bases not matched to a gene: 13.

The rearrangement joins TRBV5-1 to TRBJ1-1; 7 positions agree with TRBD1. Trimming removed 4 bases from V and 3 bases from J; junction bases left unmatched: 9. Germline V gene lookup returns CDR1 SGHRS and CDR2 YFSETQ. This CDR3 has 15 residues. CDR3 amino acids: CASSSEGARDTEAFF. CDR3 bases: TGCGCCAGCAGCAGTGAGGGGGCGCGGGACACTGAAGCTTTCTTT.

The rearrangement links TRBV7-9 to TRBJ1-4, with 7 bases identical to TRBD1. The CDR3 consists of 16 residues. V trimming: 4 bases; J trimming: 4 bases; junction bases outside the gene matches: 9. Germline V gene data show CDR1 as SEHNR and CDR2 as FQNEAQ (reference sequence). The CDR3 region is CASSYQGTAHNEKLFF. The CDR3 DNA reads TGTGCCAGCAGCTACCAGGGGACAGCTCATAATGAAAAACTGTTTTTT.

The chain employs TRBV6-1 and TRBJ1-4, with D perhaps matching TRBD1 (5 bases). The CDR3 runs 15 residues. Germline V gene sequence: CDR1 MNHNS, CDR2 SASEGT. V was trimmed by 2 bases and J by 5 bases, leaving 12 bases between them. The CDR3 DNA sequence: TGTGCCAGCAGTGAATGGGGGGTCGGCAATGAAAAACTGTTTTTT. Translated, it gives CASSEWGVGNEKLFF.

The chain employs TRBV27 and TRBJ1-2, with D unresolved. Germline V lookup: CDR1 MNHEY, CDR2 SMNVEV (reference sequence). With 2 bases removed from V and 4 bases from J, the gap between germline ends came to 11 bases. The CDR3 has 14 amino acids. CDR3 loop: CASSLNRQIYGYTF. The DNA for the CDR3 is TGTGCCAGCAGTTTAAACCGTCAGATCTATGGCTACACCTTC.

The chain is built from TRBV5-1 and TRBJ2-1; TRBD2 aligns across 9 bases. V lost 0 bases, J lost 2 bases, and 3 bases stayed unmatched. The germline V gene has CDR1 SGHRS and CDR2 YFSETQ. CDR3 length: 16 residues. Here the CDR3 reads CASSLAAGGTYNEQFF. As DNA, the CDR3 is TGCGCCAGCAGCTTGGCAGCGGGGGGAACCTACAATGAGCAGTTCTTC.

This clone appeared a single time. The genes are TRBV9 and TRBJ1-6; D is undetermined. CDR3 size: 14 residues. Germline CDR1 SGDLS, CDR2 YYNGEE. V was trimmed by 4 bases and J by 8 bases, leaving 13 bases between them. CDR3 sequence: CASSTLGIDSPLHF. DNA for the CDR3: TGTGCCAGCAGCACACTCGGGATTGATTCACCCCTCCACTTT.